This TCR beta chain was observed in a study of beta chain features in type 1 diabetes. Study conclusions and caveats: Type 1 diabetes patients had TCRB CDR3s that were shorter (moderately but significantly so) in all four CD4+ subsets. For cells with high TCR expression, cDNA sequencing could yield over-representation.

CDR3 length: 12 amino acids. CDR1 SGHNT and CDR2 YENEEA come from the germline V gene. Trimming removed 5 bases from V and 10 bases from J, with 12 bases in between. As for this clone: Antigen specificity is unknown.

Once sorted, every population was more than 95% pure. Reverse transcribing all isolated RNA meant expressed TCRB transcripts were sequenced. Sequencing was performed with immunoSEQ multiplex PCR; in TCRdb, only in-frame clones are kept and a portion is missing. This table has 310,000 or so clones, 8% to 13% appearing once. Specimen: naive CD4+ T cells from blood. The genes are TRBV11-3 and TRBJ2-4; TRBD1 is a possible D gene (5 bases). The clonotype originates from a woman under 40 in good health. CDR3: CASSQGSGIQYF. CDR3 bases: TGTGCCAGCAGCCAGGGATCCGGGATTCAGTACTTC.